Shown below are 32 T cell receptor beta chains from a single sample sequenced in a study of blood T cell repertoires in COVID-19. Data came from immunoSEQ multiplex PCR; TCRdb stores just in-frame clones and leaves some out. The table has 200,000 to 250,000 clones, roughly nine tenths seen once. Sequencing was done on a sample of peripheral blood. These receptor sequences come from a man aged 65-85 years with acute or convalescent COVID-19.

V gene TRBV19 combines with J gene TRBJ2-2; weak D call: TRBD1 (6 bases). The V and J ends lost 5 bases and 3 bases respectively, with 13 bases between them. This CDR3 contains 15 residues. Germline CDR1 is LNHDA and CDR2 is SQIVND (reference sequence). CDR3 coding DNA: TGTGCCAGTAGTCACGACAGGCTTGACACCGGGGAGCTGTTTTTT. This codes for CASSHDRLDTGELFF.

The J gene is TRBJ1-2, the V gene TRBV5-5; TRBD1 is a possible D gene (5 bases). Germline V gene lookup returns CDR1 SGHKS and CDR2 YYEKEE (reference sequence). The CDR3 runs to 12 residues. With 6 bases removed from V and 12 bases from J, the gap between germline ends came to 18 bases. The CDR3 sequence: CASTLGGDEDTF. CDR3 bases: TGTGCCAGCACCCTCGGGGGAGATGAGGACACCTTC.

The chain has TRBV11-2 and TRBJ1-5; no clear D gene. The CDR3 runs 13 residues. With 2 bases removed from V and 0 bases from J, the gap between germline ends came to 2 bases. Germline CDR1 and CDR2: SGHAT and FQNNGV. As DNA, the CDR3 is TGTGCCAGCAGCTTACGTAGCAATCAGCCCCAGCATTTT. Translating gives CASSLRSNQPQHF.

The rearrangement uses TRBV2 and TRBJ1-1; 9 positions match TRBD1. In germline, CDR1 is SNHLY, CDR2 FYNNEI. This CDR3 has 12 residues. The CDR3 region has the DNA TGTGCGGGACAGGGTTGGTCCACTGAAGCTTTCTTT. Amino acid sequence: CAGQGWSTEAFF.

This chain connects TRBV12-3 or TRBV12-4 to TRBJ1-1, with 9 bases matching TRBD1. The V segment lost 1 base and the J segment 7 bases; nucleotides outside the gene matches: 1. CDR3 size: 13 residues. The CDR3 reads CASSLGDRVEAFF. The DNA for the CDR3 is TGTGCCAGCAGTTTAGGGGACAGGGTTGAAGCTTTCTTT.

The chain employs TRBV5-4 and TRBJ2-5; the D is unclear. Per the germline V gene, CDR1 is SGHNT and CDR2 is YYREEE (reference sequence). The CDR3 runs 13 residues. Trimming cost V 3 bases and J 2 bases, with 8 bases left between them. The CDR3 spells CASSSSLQETQYF. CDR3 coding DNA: TGTGCCAGCAGCTCCTCACTTCAAGAGACCCAGTACTTC.

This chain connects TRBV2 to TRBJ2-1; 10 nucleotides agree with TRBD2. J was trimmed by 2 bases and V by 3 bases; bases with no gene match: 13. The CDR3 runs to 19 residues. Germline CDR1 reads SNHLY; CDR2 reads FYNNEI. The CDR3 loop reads CASSESGAGGPTTYNEQFF. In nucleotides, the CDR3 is TGTGCCAGCAGTGAGAGTGGAGCGGGAGGGCCGACAACCTACAATGAGCAGTTCTTC.

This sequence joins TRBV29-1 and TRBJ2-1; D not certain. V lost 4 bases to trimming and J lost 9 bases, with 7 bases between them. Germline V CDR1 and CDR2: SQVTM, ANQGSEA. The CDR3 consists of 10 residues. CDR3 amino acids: CSVGALEQFF. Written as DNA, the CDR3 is TGCAGCGTTGGAGCTCTTGAGCAGTTCTTC.

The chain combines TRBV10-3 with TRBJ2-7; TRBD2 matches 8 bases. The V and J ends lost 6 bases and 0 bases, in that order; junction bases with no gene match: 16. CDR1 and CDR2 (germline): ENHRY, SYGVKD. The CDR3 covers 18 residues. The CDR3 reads CAISAGGVSRASSYEQYF. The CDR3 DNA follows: TGTGCCATCAGCGCCGGGGGGGTTTCGAGGGCCAGCTCCTACGAGCAGTACTTC.

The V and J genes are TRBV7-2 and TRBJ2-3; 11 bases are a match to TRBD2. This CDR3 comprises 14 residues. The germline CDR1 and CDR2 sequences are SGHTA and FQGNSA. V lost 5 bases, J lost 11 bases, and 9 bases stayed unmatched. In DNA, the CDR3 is TGTGCCAGCAGCGATAGCGGGAGGGGAGTTATGCAGTATTTT. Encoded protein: CASSDSGRGVMQYF.

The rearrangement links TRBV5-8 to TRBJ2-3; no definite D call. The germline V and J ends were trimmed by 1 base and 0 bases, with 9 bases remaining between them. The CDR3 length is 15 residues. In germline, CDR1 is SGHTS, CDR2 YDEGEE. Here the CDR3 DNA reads TGTGCCAGCAGCTTGTCTCTTAGAAGCACAGATACGCAGTATTTT. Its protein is CASSLSLRSTDTQYF.

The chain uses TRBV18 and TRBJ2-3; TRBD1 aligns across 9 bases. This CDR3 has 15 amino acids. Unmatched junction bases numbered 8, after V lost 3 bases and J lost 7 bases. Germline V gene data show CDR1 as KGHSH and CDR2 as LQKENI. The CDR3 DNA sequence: TGTGCCAGCTCACCTCCCGGGACAGGGTCATATACGCAGTATTTT. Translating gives CASSPPGTGSYTQYF.

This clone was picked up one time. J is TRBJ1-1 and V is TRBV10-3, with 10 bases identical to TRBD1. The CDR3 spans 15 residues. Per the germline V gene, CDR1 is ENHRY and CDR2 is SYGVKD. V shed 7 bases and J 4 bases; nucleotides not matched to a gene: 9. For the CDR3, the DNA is TGTGCCATCAATGAACGAGGACAGGGGGGCACTGAAGCTTTCTTT. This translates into CAINERGQGGTEAFF.

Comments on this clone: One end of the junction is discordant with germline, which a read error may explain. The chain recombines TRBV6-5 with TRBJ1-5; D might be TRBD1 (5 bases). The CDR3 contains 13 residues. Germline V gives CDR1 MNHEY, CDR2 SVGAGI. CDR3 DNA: TGTGCTAGCAAAGGGGCAGGGCATCAGCCCCAGCATTTT. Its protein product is CASKGAGHQPQHF.

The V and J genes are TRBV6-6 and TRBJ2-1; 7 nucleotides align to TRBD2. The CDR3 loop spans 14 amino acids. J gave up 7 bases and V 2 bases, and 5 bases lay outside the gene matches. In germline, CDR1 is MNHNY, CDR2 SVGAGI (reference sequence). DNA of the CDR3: TGTGCCAGCAGTTACAAGAGCGGGATGAATGAGCAGTTCTTC. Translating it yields CASSYKSGMNEQFF.

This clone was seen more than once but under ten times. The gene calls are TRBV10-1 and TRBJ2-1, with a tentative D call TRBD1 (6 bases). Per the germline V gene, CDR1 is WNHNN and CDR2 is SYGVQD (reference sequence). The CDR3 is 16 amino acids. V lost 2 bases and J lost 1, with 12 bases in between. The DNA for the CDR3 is TGCGCCAGCAGTGAGCGCCCCCAGGGGTCCTACAATGAGCAGTTCTTC. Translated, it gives CASSERPQGSYNEQFF.

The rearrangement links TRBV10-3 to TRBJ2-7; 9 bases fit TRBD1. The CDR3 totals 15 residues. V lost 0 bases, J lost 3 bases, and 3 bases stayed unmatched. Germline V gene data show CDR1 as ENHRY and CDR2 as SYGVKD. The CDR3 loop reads CAISESGTGLYEQYF. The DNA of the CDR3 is TGTGCCATCAGTGAGTCCGGGACAGGGCTCTACGAGCAGTACTTC.

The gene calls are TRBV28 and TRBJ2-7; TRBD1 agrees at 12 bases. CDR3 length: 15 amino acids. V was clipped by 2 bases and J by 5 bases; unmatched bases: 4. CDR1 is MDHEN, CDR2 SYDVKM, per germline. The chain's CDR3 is CASSLIGTGGDEQYF. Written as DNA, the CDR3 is TGTGCCAGCAGTTTAATCGGGACAGGGGGCGACGAGCAGTACTTC.

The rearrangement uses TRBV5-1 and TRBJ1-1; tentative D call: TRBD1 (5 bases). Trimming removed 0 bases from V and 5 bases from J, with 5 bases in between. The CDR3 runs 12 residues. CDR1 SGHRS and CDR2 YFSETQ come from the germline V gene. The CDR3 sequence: CASSLEGTEAFF. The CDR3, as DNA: TGCGCCAGCAGCTTGGAGGGGACTGAAGCTTTCTTT.

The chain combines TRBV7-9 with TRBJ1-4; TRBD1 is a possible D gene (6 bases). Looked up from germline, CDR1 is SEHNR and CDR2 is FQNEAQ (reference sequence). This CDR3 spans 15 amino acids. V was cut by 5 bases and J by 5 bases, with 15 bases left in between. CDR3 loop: CASSPLGRGNEKLFF. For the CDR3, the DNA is TGTGCCAGCAGCCCCCTTGGGAGGGGGAATGAAAAACTGTTTTTT.

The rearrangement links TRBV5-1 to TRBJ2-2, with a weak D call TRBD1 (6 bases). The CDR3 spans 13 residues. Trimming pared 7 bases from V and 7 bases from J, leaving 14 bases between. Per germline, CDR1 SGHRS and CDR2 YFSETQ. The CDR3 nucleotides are TGCGCCAGCGGCACAGGGTCTGGCGGGGAGCTGTTTTTT. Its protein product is CASGTGSGGELFF.

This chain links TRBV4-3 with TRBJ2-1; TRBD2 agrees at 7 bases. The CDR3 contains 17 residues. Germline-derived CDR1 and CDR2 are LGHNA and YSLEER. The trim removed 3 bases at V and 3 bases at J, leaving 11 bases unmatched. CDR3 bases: TGCGCCAGCAGCCAGTCGGGGGTGGGAGGGAACTACAATGAGCAGTTCTTC. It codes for CASSQSGVGGNYNEQFF.

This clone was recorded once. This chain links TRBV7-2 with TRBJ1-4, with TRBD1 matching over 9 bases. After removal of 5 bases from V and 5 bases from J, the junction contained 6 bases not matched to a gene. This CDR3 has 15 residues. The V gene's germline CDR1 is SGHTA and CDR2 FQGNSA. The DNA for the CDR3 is TGTGCCAGCAGCCCGGGGGACAGGGTCAATGAAAAACTGTTTTTT. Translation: CASSPGDRVNEKLFF.

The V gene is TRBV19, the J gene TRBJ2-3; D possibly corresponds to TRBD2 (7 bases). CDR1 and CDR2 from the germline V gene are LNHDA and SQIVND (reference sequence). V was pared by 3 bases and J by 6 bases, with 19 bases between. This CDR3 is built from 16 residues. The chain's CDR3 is CASSIRFGGRGDTQYF. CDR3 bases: TGTGCCAGTAGTATCCGATTCGGGGGGCGCGGGGATACGCAGTATTTT.

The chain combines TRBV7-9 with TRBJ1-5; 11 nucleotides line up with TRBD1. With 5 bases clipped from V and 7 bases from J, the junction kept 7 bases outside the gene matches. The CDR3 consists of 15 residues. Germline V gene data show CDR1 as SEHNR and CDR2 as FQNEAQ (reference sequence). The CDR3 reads CASSPSGTGGQPQHF. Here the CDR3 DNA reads TGTGCCAGCAGCCCCTCCGGGACAGGGGGACAGCCCCAGCATTTT. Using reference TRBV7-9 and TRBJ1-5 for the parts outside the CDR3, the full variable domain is DTGVSQNPRHKITKRGQNVTFRCDPISEHNRLYWYRQTLGQGPEFLTYFQNEAQLEKSRLLSDRFSAERPKGSFSTLEIQRTEQGDSAMYLCASSPSGTGGQPQHFGDGTRLSIL.

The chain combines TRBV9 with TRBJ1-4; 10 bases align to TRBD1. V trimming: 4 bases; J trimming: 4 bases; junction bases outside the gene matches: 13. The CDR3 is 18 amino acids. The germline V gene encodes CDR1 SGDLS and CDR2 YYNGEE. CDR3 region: CASSPKHPGQGYNEKLFF. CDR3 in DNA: TGTGCCAGCAGCCCTAAACACCCGGGACAGGGGTATAATGAAAAACTGTTTTTT.

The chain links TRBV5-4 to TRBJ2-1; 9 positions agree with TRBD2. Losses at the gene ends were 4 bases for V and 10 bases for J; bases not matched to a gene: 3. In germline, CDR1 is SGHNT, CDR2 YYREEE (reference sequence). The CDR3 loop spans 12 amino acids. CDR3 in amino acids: CASSHGLAEQFF. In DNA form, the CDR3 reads TGTGCCAGCAGCCACGGACTAGCGGAGCAGTTCTTC.

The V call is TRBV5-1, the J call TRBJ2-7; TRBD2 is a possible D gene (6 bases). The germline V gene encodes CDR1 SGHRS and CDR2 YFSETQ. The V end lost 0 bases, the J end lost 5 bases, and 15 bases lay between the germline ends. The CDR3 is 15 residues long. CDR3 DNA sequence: TGCGCCAGCAGCTTGGAAGGGACTGGGATCGACGAGCAGTACTTC. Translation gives CASSLEGTGIDEQYF.

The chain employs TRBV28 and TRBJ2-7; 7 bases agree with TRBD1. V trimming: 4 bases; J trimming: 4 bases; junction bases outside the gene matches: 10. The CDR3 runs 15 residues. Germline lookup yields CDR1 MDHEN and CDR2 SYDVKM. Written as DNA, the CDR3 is TGTGCCAGCAGTTCCCCCGGACAGGTACCTTACGAGCAGTACTTC. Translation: CASSSPGQVPYEQYF.

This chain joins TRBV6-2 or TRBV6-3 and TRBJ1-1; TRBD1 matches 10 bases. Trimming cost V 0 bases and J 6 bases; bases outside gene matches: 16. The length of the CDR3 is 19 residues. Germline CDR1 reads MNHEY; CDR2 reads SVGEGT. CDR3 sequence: CASSYSIDRGPQASPEAFF. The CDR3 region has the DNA TGTGCCAGCAGTTACTCGATTGACAGGGGGCCTCAAGCGTCTCCTGAAGCTTTCTTT.

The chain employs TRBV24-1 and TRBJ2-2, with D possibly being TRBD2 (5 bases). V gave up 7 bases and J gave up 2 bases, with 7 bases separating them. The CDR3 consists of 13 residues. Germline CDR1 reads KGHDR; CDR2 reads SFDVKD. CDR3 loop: CATRGDNTGELFF. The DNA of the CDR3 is TGTGCCACCAGGGGAGATAACACCGGGGAGCTGTTTTTT.

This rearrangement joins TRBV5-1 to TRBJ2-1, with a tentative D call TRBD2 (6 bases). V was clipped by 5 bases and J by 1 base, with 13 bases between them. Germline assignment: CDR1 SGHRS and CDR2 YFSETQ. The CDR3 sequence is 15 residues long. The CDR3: CASSINSGSYNEQFF. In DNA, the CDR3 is TGCGCCAGCAGTATAAATAGCGGATCCTACAATGAGCAGTTCTTC.